The 18 T cell receptor beta chains below come from one sample, sequenced in a study of blood T cell repertoires in COVID-19. The assay was immunoSEQ multiplex PCR, and TCRdb's table has in-frame clones only and misses some. The data contain approximately 140,000 clones, 75% to 90% of them singletons. Sequenced material: peripheral blood. These receptors came from a man aged 50 to 59 with active or convalescent COVID-19.

This chain connects TRBV9 to TRBJ2-3, with D tentatively TRBD2 (6 bases). Trimming stripped 4 bases from V and 6 bases from J, with 18 bases between. CDR1 and CDR2 from the germline V gene are SGDLS and YYNGEE. The CDR3 spans 15 residues. The CDR3 spells CASSRRAGMGDTQYF. In DNA form, the CDR3 reads TGTGCCAGCAGCCGAAGGGCGGGGATGGGCGATACGCAGTATTTT.

This clone was recorded only once. J is TRBJ2-1 and V is TRBV15; possibly TRBD2 for D (6 bases). Deletions cut 1 base from V and 5 bases from J, with 15 bases between. CDR1 is LNHNV, CDR2 YYDKDF, per germline (reference sequence). The CDR3 totals 16 residues. As DNA, the CDR3 is TGTGCCACCAGCAGAGGTATGGCTAGCGATGACAATGAGCAGTTCTTC. It codes for CATSRGMASDDNEQFF. Supplemented by reference TRBV15 and TRBJ2-1, the full variable domain reads DAMVIQNPRYQVTQFGKPVTLSCSQTLNHNVMYWYQQKSSQAPKLLFHYYDKDFNNEADTPDNFQSRRPNTSFCFLDIRSPGLGDTAMYLCATSRGMASDDNEQFFGPGTRLTVL.

This clone appeared a few times. The chain couples TRBV7-2 to TRBJ2-7, with TRBD1 identical over 11 bases. The CDR3 length is 14 residues. V lost 3 bases to trimming and J lost 7 bases; unmatched junction nucleotides: 5. The germline gives CDR1 SGHTA, CDR2 FQGNSA. CDR3 residues: CASSLGQGVLEQYF. The CDR3 DNA reads TGTGCCAGCAGCTTGGGACAGGGGGTATTGGAGCAGTACTTC. The variable domain in full, completed from reference TRBV7-2 and TRBJ2-7, reads GAGVSQSPSNKVTEKGKDVELRCDPISGHTALYWYRQSLGQGLEFLIYFQGNSAPDKSGLPSDRFSAERTGGSVSTLTIQRTQQEDSAVYLCASSLGQGVLEQYFGPGTRLTVT.

This clone was detected once. The sample has other DNA sequences that encode this CDR3 too. The chain is built from TRBV6-2 or TRBV6-3 and TRBJ2-7; 7 bases are shared with TRBD1. Looked up from germline, CDR1 is MNHEY and CDR2 is SVGEGT. The CDR3 spans 13 residues. V lost 6 bases, J lost 2 bases, and 4 bases stayed unmatched. Here the CDR3 DNA reads TGTGCCAGCAGCCTGACAGGGACCTACGAGCAGTACTTC. Its translation is CASSLTGTYEQYF.

This clone was detected only a few times. The chain has TRBV10-3 and TRBJ2-1, with TRBD2 matching 10 bases. CDR1 ENHRY and CDR2 SYGVKD come from the germline V gene. CDR3 length: 16 residues. The J segment lost 7 bases and the V segment lost 0 bases, leaving 6 bases of the junction unmatched. As DNA, the CDR3 is TGTGCCATCAGTGAGTCAACTAGCGGGACCTCAAATGAGCAGTTCTTC. It codes for CAISESTSGTSNEQFF.

The V and J genes are TRBV3-1 (or the pseudogene TRBV3-2) and TRBJ1-5; no firm D call. The CDR3 loop spans 15 amino acids. With 1 base removed from V and 6 bases from J, the gap between germline ends came to 13 bases. The germline V gene has CDR1 LGHDT and CDR2 YNNKEL (reference sequence). The CDR3 region is CASSQGEVSSQPQHF. CDR3 in DNA: TGTGCCAGCAGCCAAGGGGAGGTATCAAGTCAGCCCCAGCATTTT.

V usage is TRBV5-5 and J usage is TRBJ2-7, with 8 bases fitting TRBD1. The CDR3 has 14 amino acids. Germline CDR1 SGHKS, CDR2 YYEKEE (reference sequence). V lost 4 bases to trimming and J lost 2 bases; unmatched junction nucleotides: 5. CDR3 nucleotides: TGTGCCAGCAGCCCGCAGGGGGCCACCTACGAGCAGTACTTC. It encodes CASSPQGATYEQYF. Variable domain in full (rest from reference TRBV5-5 and TRBJ2-7): DAGVTQSPTHLIKTRGQQVTLRCSPISGHKSVSWYQQVLGQGPQFIFQYYEKEERGRGNFPDRFSARQFPNYSSELNVNALLLGDSALYLCASSPQGATYEQYFGPGTRLTVT.

V usage is TRBV29-1 and J usage is TRBJ1-3; D not certain. The CDR3 totals 15 residues. Trimming removed 5 bases from V and 0 bases from J, with 14 bases in between. CDR1 is SQVTM, CDR2 ANQGSEA, per germline. CDR3 nucleotide sequence: TGCAGCGTTCGCGGTGCGTTAGACTCTGGAAACACCATATATTTT. Translation gives CSVRGALDSGNTIYF.

The rearrangement joins TRBV18 to TRBJ1-1; TRBD1 matches 7 bases. The CDR3 is made up of 17 amino acids. V trimming: 2 bases; J trimming: 3 bases; junction bases outside the gene matches: 12. Germline CDR1 and CDR2: KGHSH and LQKENI. The DNA for the CDR3 is TGTGCCAGCTCACCAAATAAACAGGGGACAATACACACTGAAGCTTTCTTT. It specifies CASSPNKQGTIHTEAFF.

The rearrangement joins TRBV5-6 to TRBJ1-1; TRBD1 might be the D (5 bases). This CDR3 contains 15 residues. Germline CDR1 reads SGHDT; CDR2 reads YYEEEE. The ends were cut back, 4 bases at V and 2 bases at J, with 15 bases in the middle. CDR3 coding DNA: TGTGCCAGCAGCCCTCAGTGGGGCCGCAACACTGAAGCTTTCTTT. Translation: CASSPQWGRNTEAFF.

The V call is TRBV6-5, the J call TRBJ2-5; possible D gene TRBD1, 6 bases. There are 15 residues in the CDR3. Trimming took off 4 bases at V and 4 bases at J, with 16 bases between the two ends. Germline loops: CDR1 MNHEY, CDR2 SVGAGI. The CDR3 coding sequence is TGTGCCAGCAGTTTATCAGGGGTTCGGGGAGAGACCCAGTACTTC. This gives the protein CASSLSGVRGETQYF.

The chain carries TRBV3-1 (or the pseudogene TRBV3-2) and TRBJ1-1, with 7 bases matching TRBD1. The CDR3 consists of 12 residues. J was trimmed by 11 bases and V by 2 bases; bases with no gene match: 5. In germline, CDR1 is LGHDT, CDR2 YNNKEL (reference sequence). CDR3 sequence reads: CASSQRDRRAFF. The CDR3 nucleotides read TGTGCCAGCAGCCAACGGGACAGAAGGGCTTTCTTT.

The chain links TRBV7-2 to TRBJ1-6; 12 bases line up with TRBD1. V lost 2 bases to trimming and J lost 9 bases; unmatched junction nucleotides: 11. The CDR3 consists of 18 residues. Germline V gene lookup returns CDR1 SGHTA and CDR2 FQGNSA. CDR3 sequence reads: CASSLRDRGPGVGSPLHF. The CDR3 nucleotides read TGTGCCAGCAGCTTAAGGGACAGGGGGCCGGGGGTAGGTTCACCCCTCCACTTT. The variable domain in full, completed from reference TRBV7-2 and TRBJ1-6, reads GAGVSQSPSNKVTEKGKDVELRCDPISGHTALYWYRQSLGQGLEFLIYFQGNSAPDKSGLPSDRFSAERTGGSVSTLTIQRTQQEDSAVYLCASSLRDRGPGVGSPLHFGNGTRLTVT.

This sequence joins TRBV18 and TRBJ2-7, with 9 bases that match TRBD2. The V gene end was trimmed by 0 bases and the J gene end by 4 bases; junction bases not matched to a gene: 4. The CDR3 has 15 residues. Per the germline V gene, CDR1 is KGHSH and CDR2 is LQKENI. The CDR3 DNA follows: TGTGCCAGCTCACCACCCAGCGGGGGGCCTTACGAGCAGTACTTC. Residues: CASSPPSGGPYEQYF.

The chain has TRBV5-4 and TRBJ2-5; 7 bases align to TRBD1. V shed 3 bases, J shed 1 base, and the junction held 6 bases outside the gene matches. The CDR3 runs 15 residues. In germline, CDR1 is SGHNT, CDR2 YYREEE (reference sequence). CDR3 DNA: TGTGCCAGCAGCTCGAAACAGGGGATCCAAGAGACCCAGTACTTC. It yields the protein CASSSKQGIQETQYF.

The chain employs TRBV7-8 and TRBJ2-2; TRBD1 matches at 7 bases. The CDR3 consists of 18 residues. The V gene's germline CDR1 is SGHVS and CDR2 FQNEAQ. The V gene end was trimmed by 1 base and the J gene end by 5 bases; junction bases not matched to a gene: 13. Here the CDR3 reads CASSLVLLRGRGTGELFF. CDR3 in DNA: TGTGCCAGCAGCTTAGTTCTCCTTAGGGGGCGAGGAACCGGGGAGCTGTTTTTT.

The chain uses TRBV29-1 and TRBJ1-1; the D gene is possibly TRBD1 (5 bases). V was shortened by 6 bases and J by 3 bases, with 14 bases between the two germline ends. This CDR3 has 13 residues. The germline gives CDR1 SQVTM, CDR2 ANQGSEA. The CDR3 region is CSVSDTRHTEAFF. The CDR3 DNA reads TGCAGCGTCTCGGACACCCGCCACACTGAAGCTTTCTTT.

The chain has TRBV18 and TRBJ2-5; 7 nucleotides align to TRBD1. The J segment lost 2 bases and the V segment lost 6 bases, leaving 3 bases of the junction unmatched. Germline V lookup: CDR1 KGHSH, CDR2 LQKENI. The CDR3 is 13 residues long. The CDR3: CASSGQLQETQYF. In nucleotides, the CDR3 is TGTGCCAGCTCGGGACAGCTTCAAGAGACCCAGTACTTC.